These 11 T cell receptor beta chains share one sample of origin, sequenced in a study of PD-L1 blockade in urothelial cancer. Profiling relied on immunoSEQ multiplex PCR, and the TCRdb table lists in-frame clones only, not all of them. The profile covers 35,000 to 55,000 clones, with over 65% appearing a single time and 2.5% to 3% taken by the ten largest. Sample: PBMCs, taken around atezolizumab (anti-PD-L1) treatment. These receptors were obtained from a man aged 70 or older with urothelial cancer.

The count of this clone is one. The CDR3 region is CASKGLAGDKGEQFF. CDR3 DNA: TGTGCCAGCAAGGGACTAGCGGGAGATAAGGGTGAGCAGTTCTTC. The V and J genes are TRBV6-5 and TRBJ2-1, with 14 bases that match TRBD2. Germline V gene sequence: CDR1 MNHEY, CDR2 SVGAGI. V dropped 7 bases and J dropped 9; count of bases not matched to a gene: 8. This CDR3 has 15 residues.

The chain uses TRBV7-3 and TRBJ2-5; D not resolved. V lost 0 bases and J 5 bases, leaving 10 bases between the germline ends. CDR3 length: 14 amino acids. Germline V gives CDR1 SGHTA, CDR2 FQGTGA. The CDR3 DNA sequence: TGTGCCAGCAGCTTAACCGGTTTTCGCGAGACCCAGTACTTC. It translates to CASSLTGFRETQYF.

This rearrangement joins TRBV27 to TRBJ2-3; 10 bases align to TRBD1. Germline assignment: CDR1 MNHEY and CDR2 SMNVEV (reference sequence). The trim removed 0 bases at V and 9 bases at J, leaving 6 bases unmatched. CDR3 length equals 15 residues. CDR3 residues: CASSLSTGGLGTQYF. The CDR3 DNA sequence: TGTGCCAGCAGTTTATCGACAGGGGGCCTTGGGACGCAGTATTTT.

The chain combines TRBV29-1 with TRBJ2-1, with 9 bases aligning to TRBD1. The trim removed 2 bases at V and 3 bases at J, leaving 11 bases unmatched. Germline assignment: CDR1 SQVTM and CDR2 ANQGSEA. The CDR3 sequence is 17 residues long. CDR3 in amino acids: CSVESRRGTGNYNEQFF. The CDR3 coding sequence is TGCAGCGTTGAATCTCGGAGAGGGACAGGGAACTACAATGAGCAGTTCTTC.

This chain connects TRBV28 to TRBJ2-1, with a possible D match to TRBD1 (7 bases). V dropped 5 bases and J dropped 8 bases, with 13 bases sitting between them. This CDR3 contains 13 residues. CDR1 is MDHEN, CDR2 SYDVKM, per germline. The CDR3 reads CASSPDREDEQFF. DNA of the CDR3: TGTGCCAGCAGTCCTGACAGGGAGGATGAGCAGTTCTTC. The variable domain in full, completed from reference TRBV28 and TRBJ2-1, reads DVKVTQSSRYLVKRTGEKVFLECVQDMDHENMFWYRQDPGLGLRLIYFSYDVKMKEKGDIPEGYSVSREKKERFSLILESASTNQTSMYLCASSPDREDEQFFGPGTRLTVL.

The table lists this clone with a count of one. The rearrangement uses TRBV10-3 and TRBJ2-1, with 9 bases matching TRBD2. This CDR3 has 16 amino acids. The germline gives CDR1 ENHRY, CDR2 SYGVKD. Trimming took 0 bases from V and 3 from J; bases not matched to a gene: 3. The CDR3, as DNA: TGTGCCATCAGTGAGTCAAGGACTAGCGTCTACAATGAGCAGTTCTTC. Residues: CAISESRTSVYNEQFF.

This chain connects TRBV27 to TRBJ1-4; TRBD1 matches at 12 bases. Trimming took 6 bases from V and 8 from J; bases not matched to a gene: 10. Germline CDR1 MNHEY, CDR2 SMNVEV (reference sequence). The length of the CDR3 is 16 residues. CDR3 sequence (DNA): TGTGCCAGCAGCCCCGGGACAGGGGGCGGAGGGGAAAAACTGTTTTTT. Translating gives CASSPGTGGGGEKLFF.

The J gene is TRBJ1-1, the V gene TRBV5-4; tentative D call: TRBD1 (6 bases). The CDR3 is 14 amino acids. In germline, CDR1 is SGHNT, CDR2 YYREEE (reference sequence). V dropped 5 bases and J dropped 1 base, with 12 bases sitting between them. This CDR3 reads CASSAGTTNTEAFF. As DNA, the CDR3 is TGTGCCAGCAGTGCCGGGACAACGAACACTGAAGCTTTCTTT.

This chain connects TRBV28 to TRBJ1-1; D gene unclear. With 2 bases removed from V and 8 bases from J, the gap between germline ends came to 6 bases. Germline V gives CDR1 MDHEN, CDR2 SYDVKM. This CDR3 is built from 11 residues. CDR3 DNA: TGTGCCAGCAGTTTAGGAGGGGAAGCTTTCTTT. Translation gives CASSLGGEAFF.

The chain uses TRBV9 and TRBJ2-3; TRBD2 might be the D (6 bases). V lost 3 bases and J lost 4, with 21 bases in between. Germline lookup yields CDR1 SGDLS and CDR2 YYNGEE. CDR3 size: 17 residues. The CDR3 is CASSETPAGKGADTQYF. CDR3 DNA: TGTGCCAGCAGCGAGACCCCCGCGGGAAAGGGAGCAGATACGCAGTATTTT.

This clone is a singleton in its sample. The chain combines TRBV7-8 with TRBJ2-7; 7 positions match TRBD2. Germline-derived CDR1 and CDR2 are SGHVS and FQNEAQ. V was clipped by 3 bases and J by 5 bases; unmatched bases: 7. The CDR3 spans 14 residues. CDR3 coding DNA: TGTGCCAGCAGCTTTGGGAGGGAAGAGGACGAGCAGTACTTC. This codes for CASSFGREEDEQYF. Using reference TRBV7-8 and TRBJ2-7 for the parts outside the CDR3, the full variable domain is GAGVSQSPRYKVAKRGQDVALRCDPISGHVSLFWYQQALGQGPEFLTYFQNEAQLDKSGLPSDRFFAERPEGSVSTLKIQRTQQEDSAVYLCASSFGREEDEQYFGPGTRLTVT.